These T cell receptor beta chains were read from a single sample in a study of T-cell reconstitution after alpha-beta-depleted transplantation in children. A single record per CDR3 protein comes from TCRdb applying MiXCR to the PCR reads. The sample records hundreds of thousands of distinct CDR3 sequences, approximately 32% being singletons. The sequencing used PBMCs from the stem cell graft donor, collected from the stem cell graft. These TCRs come from a human donor who donated a stem cell graft to a child with aplastic anemia. CDR3s include the opening cysteine and the closing phenylalanine or tryptophan. The D gene is left open where the match is weak. Only part of the rows carry a size: once, few, many, or a class if the clone is expanded.

TRBJ2-1	few	TRBD2	TRBV6-4	TGTGCCAGCAGTGCCATAGCGGGAGGATCATCTGAGCAGTTCTTC	CASSAIAGGSSEQFF
TRBJ1-6	NA	TRBD1	TRBV5-1	TGCGCCAGCAGCTTGGACCCGGGACAGGGGACACCCCTCCACTTT	CASSLDPGQGTPLHF
TRBJ1-1	NA	TRBD1	TRBV7-2	TGTGCCAGCAGCGTACGCAGGGACAGTGAAGCTTTCTTT	CASSVRRDSEAFF
TRBJ2-1	NA	NA	TRBV18	TGTGCCAGCTCACCGAATACGGGTGGGGAGCAGTTCTTC	CASSPNTGGEQFF
TRBJ2-1	few	NA	TRBV7-9	TGTGCCAGCACAAAAAGAGGGGGGGAGCAGTTCTTC	CASTKRGGEQFF
TRBJ1-6	few	TRBD1	TRBV12-3/TRBV12-4	TGTGCCAGCAGGCCCAGACAGGGTGGTTCACCCCTCCACTTT	CASRPRQGGSPLHF
TRBJ2-7	few	TRBD2	TRBV30	TGTGCCTGGAGTTCCGGGACTACCTTATCGTATGAGTACTTC	CAWSSGTTLSYEYF
TRBJ1-1	few	TRBD1	TRBV13	TGTGCCAGCACCCTGAGAGGGGGCGTGAACACTGAAGCTTTCTTT	CASTLRGGVNTEAFF
TRBJ1-4	NA	NA	TRBV12-3/TRBV12-4	TGTGCCAGCAGTGAGGGACGGAATGAAAAACTGTTTTTT	CASSEGRNEKLFF
TRBJ1-6	NA	TRBD1	TRBV7-9	TGTGCCAGCAGCACCGGACAGGGTGGTTCACCCCTCCACTTT	CASSTGQGGSPLHF
TRBJ1-3	few	NA	TRBV7-8	TGTGCCAGCAGCTTACAGGACTCTGGAAACACCATATATTTT	CASSLQDSGNTIYF
TRBJ1-5	NA	NA	TRBV18	TGTGCCAGCTCACGGACGAGTAGCAATCAGCCCCAGCATTTT	CASSRTSSNQPQHF
TRBJ2-1	NA	NA	TRBV29-1	TGCAGCGTTCCGGGACGGATCAATGAGCAGTTCTTC	CSVPGRINEQFF